The T cell receptor (beta chain) under discussion was sequenced for a study of blood T cells in healthy people across ages. Study-level findings and limits: Underestimates were what the diversity estimates from one million T cells were considered to be.

The CDR3 totals 13 residues. V lost 7 bases, J lost 5 bases, and 15 bases lay in between. The germline V gene encodes CDR1 MNHNS and CDR2 SASEGT. The donors, aged roughly 6 to 95, were healthy Caucasians from Russia. About this clonotype: Its antigen remains unidentified.

The second PCR ran about 6 to 12 cycles with a sample-barcoded 5' primer and J-beta primers. TCRdb called the 5' RACE reads again in MiXCR, with one record for every CDR3 protein. The sample carries hundreds of thousands of distinct CDR3 sequences, roughly 50% recorded once. The chain joins TRBV6-1 to TRBJ2-7, with D maybe TRBD2 (5 bases). This receptor was obtained from a man aged 80 or over in good health. The sequenced sample consisted of blood. The CDR3: CASTTGILNEQYF. The CDR3 DNA is TGTGCCAGCACCACGGGAATTCTTAACGAGCAGTACTTC.